This T cell receptor beta chain was sequenced for a study of shared clonotypes between healthy human individuals. The CDR3 has 13 amino acids. V gave up 1 base and J gave up 1 base, with 4 bases separating them. The germline V gene encodes CDR1 SGHAT and CDR2 FQNNGV. The deep-level immunoSEQ assay was used. Libraries were prepared by immunoSEQ multiplex PCR; TCRdb keeps only in-frame clonotypes and omits some of them. The repertoire has some 360,000 clones, 73% of them found once; the top ten carry roughly a tenth. Adult Caucasians living in Nashville, Tennessee made up all of the donors. This TCR derives from a man younger than 40 in good health. The rearrangement joins TRBV11-2 to TRBJ1-1; D ambiguous. Sequenced material: memory CD4+ T cells sorted from blood. Subset denoted: CD45RA-negative fraction. CDR3 protein: CASSLAWNTEAFF. CDR3 nucleotides: TGTGCCAGCAGCTTAGCCTGGAACACTGAAGCTTTCTTT.